Listed here is a single TCR beta chain. This record belongs to a study of blood T cells in healthy people across ages. Germline CDR1 and CDR2: SGHRS and YFSETQ. This CDR3 spans 16 amino acids. The germline V and J ends were trimmed by 0 bases and 2 bases, with 14 bases remaining between them. Per-sample PBMC isolation yielded at least 6 million cells. A second PCR, run for about 6 to 11 cycles, used a sample-barcoded 5' primer plus a J-beta primer mix. TCRdb re-called the 5' RACE reads through MiXCR, storing one row per CDR3 protein. The sample comprises about 1.4 million distinct CDR3 sequences, almost 60% of which are singletons, and 6.5% to 8% rests with the top ten.

The chain uses TRBV5-1 and TRBJ1-1; a weak D match, TRBD1 (5 bases). The sequencing input was blood. The receptor was isolated from a man between 18 and 29 years old in good health. The DNA of the CDR3 is TGCGCCAGCAGCTTGGTTACAGGTGGCGGAAACACTGAAGCTTTCTTT. This codes for CASSLVTGGGNTEAFF.